A selection of T cell receptor beta chains follows, all from one sample in a study of T-cell memory formation after mild COVID-19. One entry per CDR3 protein results from TCRdb running MiXCR on the 5' RACE reads. Among under 450,000 distinct CDR3 sequences listed, approximately 22% were seen once. Material: PBMCs or a T cell subset sorted from them (not recorded which). The receptors derive from a man in his late teens or twenties who had mild COVID-19 (a few samples of this study predate the infection). Cell type and time point are not known. Both conserved end residues are part of each CDR3. The D gene is left open where the match is weak. Clone size is stated in some rows and not others, as once, few, many or a class when expanded.

v_gene	d_gene	j_gene	abundance	CDR3aa	CDR3nt
TRBV5-4	TRBD2	TRBJ2-7	NA	CASSISGNSYEQYF	TGTGCCAGCAGCATTAGCGGGAACTCCTACGAGCAGTACTTC
TRBV5-1	NA	TRBJ1-1	NA	CASSFNGWSDTEAFF	TGCGCCAGCAGCTTCAATGGGTGGAGTGATACTGAAGCTTTCTTT
TRBV27	TRBD1	TRBJ2-1	NA	CASSLSHGTGGRQFF	TGTGCCAGCAGTTTATCGCACGGGACAGGGGGACGGCAGTTCTTC
TRBV6-2/TRBV6-3	NA	TRBJ2-7	NA	CASDSGRVNYEQYF	TGTGCCAGCGATTCAGGCAGGGTGAACTACGAGCAGTACTTC
TRBV20-1	TRBD2	TRBJ2-3	few	CSARDNPSGDTDTQYF	TGCAGTGCTAGAGATAACCCTAGCGGGGACACGGATACGCAGTATTTT
TRBV23-1	NA	TRBJ2-7	few	CASTSTGEAYEQYF	TGCGCCAGCACTAGTACCGGGGAGGCCTACGAGCAGTACTTC
TRBV5-4	NA	TRBJ1-1	few	CASSLEVQNTEAFF	TGTGCCAGCAGCTTGGAGGTCCAGAACACTGAAGCTTTCTTT
TRBV28	NA	TRBJ1-3	NA	CASSLRETSGNTIYF	TGTGCCAGCAGTTTACGGGAAACCTCTGGAAACACCATATATTTT
TRBV7-7	NA	TRBJ2-2	many	CASNPPASRPGELFF	TGTGCTAGCAACCCTCCGGCCAGCCGACCGGGGGAGCTGTTTTTT
TRBV2	TRBD1	TRBJ1-2	few	CASSEARTGRERGYTF	TGTGCCAGCAGTGAAGCCCGGACAGGGAGAGAGCGGGGCTACACCTTC
TRBV18	NA	TRBJ1-1	few	CASSPPVGEEAFF	TGTGCCAGCTCACCACCGGTGGGGGAGGAAGCTTTCTTT
TRBV5-1	NA	TRBJ2-3	NA	CASREGPQGTDTQYF	TGCGCCAGCAGGGAAGGGCCCCAAGGGACAGATACGCAGTATTTT
TRBV12-3/TRBV12-4	NA	TRBJ2-3	few	CASSPKGLRADTQYF	TGTGCCAGCAGTCCAAAGGGTTTACGTGCAGATACGCAGTATTTT
TRBV15	NA	TRBJ2-4	NA	CATSGQGRANIQYF	TGTGCCACCAGCGGCCAGGGCAGGGCAAACATTCAGTACTTC
TRBV6-4	NA	TRBJ2-1	few	CASSDQGGNEQFF	TGTGCCAGCAGTGATCAGGGAGGCAATGAGCAGTTCTTC
TRBV7-9	NA	TRBJ1-4	NA	CASANEKLFF	TGTGCCAGCGCGAATGAAAAACTGTTTTTT
TRBV7-7	NA	TRBJ2-5	NA	CASSLEANGETQYF	TGTGCTAGCAGCTTAGAAGCAAACGGGGAGACCCAGTACTTC
TRBV7-8	NA	TRBJ1-1	NA	CASSSLRGPNTEAFF	TGTGCCAGCAGCTCCCTTCGGGGACCGAACACTGAAGCTTTCTTT
TRBV15	NA	TRBJ2-1	NA	CATSRGDSPYNEQFF	TGTGCCACCAGCAGAGGAGACAGTCCCTACAATGAGCAGTTCTTC
TRBV6-5	TRBD1	TRBJ1-2	few	CASSYSGTGDVSDYGYTF	TGTGCCAGCAGTTACTCCGGGACAGGGGATGTGTCTGACTATGGCTACACCTTC
TRBV12-3/TRBV12-4	NA	TRBJ2-1	many	CASSFQGYEQFF	TGTGCCAGCAGTTTCCAAGGGTATGAGCAGTTCTTC
TRBV18	NA	TRBJ2-6	NA	CASSPTFGAGANVLTF	TGTGCCAGCTCCCCCACATTCGGGGCCGGGGCCAACGTCCTGACTTTC
TRBV9	NA	TRBJ2-5	few	CASSVSGETQYF	TGTGCCAGCAGTGTCAGCGGGGAGACCCAGTACTTC
TRBV5-5	NA	TRBJ2-2	few	CASSLGAFAELNTGELFF	TGTGCCAGCAGCTTGGGGGCCTTTGCGGAATTAAACACCGGGGAGCTGTTTTTT
TRBV20-1	NA	TRBJ1-1	few	CSASFGGSTEAFF	TGCAGTGCTAGTTTTGGAGGAAGCACTGAAGCTTTCTTT
TRBV4-3	NA	TRBJ2-5	once	CASSQVWQGQETQYF	TGCGCCAGCAGCCAAGTATGGCAGGGGCAAGAGACCCAGTACTTC
TRBV7-2	NA	TRBJ1-3	few	CASSLLGGSGNTIYF	TGTGCCAGCAGCTTACTGGGGGGTTCAGGAAACACCATATATTTT
TRBV18	NA	TRBJ1-1	few	CASSPQGGNTEAFF	TGTGCCAGCTCACCCCAGGGAGGGAACACTGAAGCTTTCTTT
TRBV7-2	NA	TRBJ2-1	NA	CASSLVPSYNEQFF	TGTGCCAGCAGCTTAGTGCCCTCCTACAATGAGCAGTTCTTC
TRBV6-5	NA	TRBJ1-1	few	CASSDDNYFRGNTEAFF	TGTGCCAGCAGTGACGACAACTATTTTAGGGGAAACACTGAAGCTTTCTTT
TRBV10-1	TRBD2	TRBJ2-5	NA	CASSEGGGGQETQYF	TGCGCCAGCAGTGAGGGCGGGGGGGGCCAAGAGACCCAGTACTTC
TRBV7-3	NA	TRBJ2-2	few	CASSPGGHTGELFF	TGTGCCAGCAGCCCCGGGGGCCATACCGGGGAGCTGTTTTTT
TRBV5-1	TRBD1	TRBJ1-1	few	CASSRGTVGTEAFF	TGCGCCAGCAGCCGTGGGACAGTCGGCACTGAAGCTTTCTTT
TRBV7-7	NA	TRBJ2-7	many	CASSPSFGFGEQYF	TGTGCCAGCAGCCCCTCCTTTGGCTTCGGCGAGCAGTACTTC
TRBV18	TRBD1	TRBJ1-1	few	CASSRTGLDTEAFF	TGTGCCAGCTCCCGGACAGGGTTGGACACTGAAGCTTTCTTT
TRBV4-1	NA	TRBJ2-2	few	CASSQTSTGELFF	TGCGCCAGCAGCCAAACGAGCACCGGGGAGCTGTTTTTT
TRBV5-6	NA	TRBJ2-2	NA	CASSLCGALPGGNTGELFF	TGTGCCAGCAGCCTTTGCGGTGCGCTTCCCGGGGGGAACACCGGGGAGCTGTTTTTT
TRBV7-9	NA	TRBJ2-2	few	CAIEGATGGELFF	TGTGCCATCGAAGGAGCGACGGGCGGGGAGCTGTTTTTT
TRBV7-9	TRBD2	TRBJ2-3	few	CASSPARGGNTQYF	TGTGCCAGCAGTCCGGCGCGGGGGGGGAATACGCAGTATTTT
TRBV19	NA	TRBJ2-1	few	CATERGAGLQFF	TGTGCCACTGAGAGAGGGGCCGGGTTGCAGTTCTTC
TRBV5-1	NA	TRBJ1-1	NA	CASSTQTHTEAFF	TGCGCCAGCAGCACACAGACACACACTGAAGCTTTCTTT
TRBV7-9	NA	TRBJ1-2	few	CASSLIPGNYGYTF	TGTGCCAGCAGCTTAATTCCGGGAAATTATGGCTACACCTTC
TRBV6-5	NA	TRBJ2-5	NA	CASSWGETRETQYF	TGTGCCAGCAGTTGGGGAGAGACCCGAGAGACCCAGTACTTC
TRBV7-9	NA	TRBJ2-2	NA	CASSWTAGELFF	TGTGCCAGCAGCTGGACAGCCGGGGAGCTGTTTTTT
TRBV29-1	TRBD1	TRBJ1-1	NA	CSGRTGPNTEAFF	TGCAGCGGACGGACAGGGCCGAACACTGAAGCTTTCTTT
TRBV9	TRBD1	TRBJ2-2	NA	CASSDGQGVTGELFF	TGTGCCAGCAGCGATGGACAGGGGGTAACCGGGGAGCTGTTTTTT
TRBV4-3	NA	TRBJ1-1	NA	CASSQVVSNTEAFF	TGCGCCAGCAGCCAAGTGGTGTCAAACACTGAAGCTTTCTTT
TRBV20-1	NA	TRBJ1-2	NA	CSAGWESNYGYTF	TGCAGTGCTGGGTGGGAGAGTAACTATGGCTACACCTTC
TRBV19	TRBD1	TRBJ1-1	NA	CASREQGATEAFF	TGTGCCAGTCGAGAGCAGGGGGCCACTGAAGCTTTCTTT
TRBV11-1	NA	TRBJ2-5	NA	CASSLAGNQNF	TGTGCCAGCAGCTTAGCGGGGAATCAGAACTTC
TRBV18	NA	TRBJ1-3	NA	CASSPTVRSGNTIYF	TGTGCCAGCTCACCTACGGTCCGCTCTGGAAACACCATATATTTT
TRBV7-6	TRBD2	TRBJ2-5	many	CASGNGGAETQYF	TGTGCGAGCGGGAACGGCGGGGCAGAGACCCAGTACTTC
TRBV5-1	TRBD2	TRBJ2-5	few	CASSTGLVEETQYF	TGCGCCAGCAGCACTGGACTAGTAGAGGAGACCCAGTACTTC
TRBV9	NA	TRBJ1-2	many	CASSADTGPNYGYTF	TGTGCCAGCAGCGCCGACACAGGGCCCAACTATGGCTACACCTTC
TRBV12-3/TRBV12-4	NA	TRBJ2-1	NA	CASSVTGGSYNEQFF	TGTGCCAGCAGTGTTACCGGGGGCTCCTACAATGAGCAGTTCTTC
TRBV5-1	NA	TRBJ1-2	once	CASSLANKNQGEGYTF	TGCGCCAGCAGCTTGGCCAATAAGAATCAGGGAGAAGGCTACACCTTC
TRBV5-1	NA	TRBJ2-5	many	CASSLEGGQETQYF	TGCGCCAGCAGCTTGGAAGGGGGCCAAGAGACCCAGTACTTC
TRBV5-1	NA	TRBJ2-5	NA	CASSLVGYQETQYF	TGCGCCAGCAGCTTGGTAGGTTACCAAGAGACCCAGTACTTC